The rows below give T cell receptor beta chains drawn from one sample of a study of pediatric ulcerative colitis. Sequencing used immunoSEQ multiplex PCR; TCRdb keeps in-frame clones, though not all of them. Among 45,000 to 75,000 clones listed, 87% were seen once. The sequenced sample consisted of blood. These receptors were obtained from a boy aged 5-17 years who was a control in a study of pediatric ulcerative colitis. Each CDR3 is given without its conserved first and last residue. Part of the rows lack a size; the others show once, few, many or a class for expanded clones.

V: TRBV7-2
size: .
J: TRBJ1-4
CDR3: ASSLVVRGVNEKLF

V: TRBV4-1
size: once
J: TRBJ1-6
CDR3: ASSPKSGYNSPLH

V: TRBV27
size: .
J: TRBJ2-2
CDR3: ASSPTSGPWEELF

V: TRBV10-2
size: .
J: TRBJ2-6
CDR3: ASSELGQGDSGANVLT

V: TRBV6-5
size: few
J: TRBJ1-1
CDR3: ASSYSGVAEAF

V: TRBV5-6
size: .
J: TRBJ2-7
CDR3: ASSLGQRTYEQY

V: TRBV18
size: .
J: TRBJ2-1
CDR3: ASSLRGGPGEQF

V: TRBV2
size: .
J: TRBJ2-1
CDR3: ASSRTSGVFLEQF

V: TRBV11-2
size: once
J: TRBJ1-1
CDR3: ASSLATLGTEAF

V: TRBV6-1
size: once
J: TRBJ1-2
CDR3: VGGVNYGYT

V: TRBV28
size: .
J: TRBJ2-7
CDR3: ASSLWDTHNYEQY

V: TRBV27
size: .
J: TRBJ1-5
CDR3: ASWTGTVNQPQH

V: TRBV25-1
size: once
J: TRBJ1-6
CDR3: ASSEVGGPNSPLH

V: TRBV7-3
size: .
J: TRBJ2-1
CDR3: ASSLTGLAYNEQF

V: TRBV5-1
size: .
J: TRBJ1-2
CDR3: ASSPIPGNYGYT

V: TRBV5-1
size: .
J: TRBJ2-5
CDR3: ASSLATEDPEETQY

V: TRBV7-9
size: .
J: TRBJ2-7
CDR3: ASSSPGQGDYEQY

V: TRBV6-6
size: .
J: TRBJ2-1
CDR3: ASSLGPSLYNEQF

V: TRBV6-5
size: .
J: TRBJ2-5
CDR3: ASSLLDPGGTQY

V: TRBV9
size: .
J: TRBJ1-5
CDR3: ASSVGGPNQPQH

V: TRBV7-8
size: .
J: TRBJ2-3
CDR3: ASTQWTSTDTQY

V: TRBV4-3
size: .
J: TRBJ2-1
CDR3: ASSQGVGDEQF

V: TRBV7-7
size: .
J: TRBJ2-1
CDR3: ASSSAYRGHNEQF

V: TRBV4-2
size: .
J: TRBJ2-7
CDR3: ASSQVPGVTYEQY

V: TRBV9
size: .
J: TRBJ2-3
CDR3: ASSAGTVADTQY

V: TRBV2
size: .
J: TRBJ2-1
CDR3: ASRETSGSYNEQF

V: TRBV18
size: few
J: TRBJ1-6
CDR3: ASSRGTTGSNSPLH

V: TRBV18
size: .
J: TRBJ2-6
CDR3: ASSPAFSGANVLT

V: TRBV7-9
size: .
J: TRBJ2-1
CDR3: ASSSQMTGLHYNEQF

V: TRBV5-8
size: .
J: TRBJ2-1
CDR3: ASSPQTGTGVVNEQF

V: TRBV28
size: .
J: TRBJ2-5
CDR3: ASSPDRAILRTQY

V: TRBV28
size: .
J: TRBJ1-4
CDR3: ASSSHSTGTNEKLF

V: TRBV5-4
size: .
J: TRBJ2-5
CDR3: ASSLLAGPGETQY

V: TRBV28
size: .
J: TRBJ1-2
CDR3: ASSVGGSGYDYT

V: TRBV21-1
size: .
J: TRBJ2-1
CDR3: ASSKPRERLAGVTSYNEQF

V: TRBV9
size: .
J: TRBJ2-3
CDR3: ASRGTSGGAGTDTQY

V: TRBV7-4
size: .
J: TRBJ1-5
CDR3: ASSLQGADSNQPQH

V: TRBV11-2
size: few
J: TRBJ2-7
CDR3: ASSSLGYEQY

V: TRBV6-4
size: .
J: TRBJ2-3
CDR3: ASSDTFTDTQY

V: TRBV4-1
size: .
J: TRBJ1-3
CDR3: ASSPPEGNTIY

V: TRBV7-2
size: .
J: TRBJ2-7
CDR3: ASSNGQGYEQY

V: TRBV4-1
size: .
J: TRBJ2-1
CDR3: ASSHPTGSYNEQF

V: TRBV5-4
size: .
J: TRBJ2-1
CDR3: ASATSGPYNEQF

V: TRBV15
size: once
J: TRBJ2-7
CDR3: ATSTQTGTGSNEQY

V: TRBV6-1
size: once
J: TRBJ1-4
CDR3: ASRKRLTNEKLF

V: TRBV5-5
size: .
J: TRBJ2-1
CDR3: ASSLITGFNEQF

V: TRBV19
size: .
J: TRBJ1-1
CDR3: ASSPEGEAAVYTEAF

V: TRBV27
size: .
J: TRBJ1-2
CDR3: ASSPRTGFGYT

V: TRBV27
size: .
J: TRBJ1-2
CDR3: ASSFTGGGYGYT

V: TRBV11-2
size: .
J: TRBJ2-5
CDR3: ASSFGGLETQY

V: TRBV7-3
size: few
J: TRBJ2-2
CDR3: ASSSRNTGELF

V: TRBV7-3
size: .
J: TRBJ1-1
CDR3: ASSPIIRGATEAF